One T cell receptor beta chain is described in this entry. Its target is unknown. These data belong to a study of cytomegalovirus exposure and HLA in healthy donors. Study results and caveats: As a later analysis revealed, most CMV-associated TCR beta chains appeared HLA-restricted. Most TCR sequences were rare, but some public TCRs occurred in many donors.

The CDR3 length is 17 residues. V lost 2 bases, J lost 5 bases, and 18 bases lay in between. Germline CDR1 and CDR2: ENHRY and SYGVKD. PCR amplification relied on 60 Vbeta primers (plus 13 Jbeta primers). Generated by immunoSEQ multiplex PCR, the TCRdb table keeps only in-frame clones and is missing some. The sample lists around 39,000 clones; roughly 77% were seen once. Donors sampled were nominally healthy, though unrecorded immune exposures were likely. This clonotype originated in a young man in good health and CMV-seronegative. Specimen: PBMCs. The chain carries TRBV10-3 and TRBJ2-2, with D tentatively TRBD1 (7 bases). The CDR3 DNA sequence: TGTGCCATCAGTGAGGGTAGGGCAGGGGGGCGAACCGGGGAGCTGTTTTTT. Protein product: CAISEGRAGGRTGELFF.